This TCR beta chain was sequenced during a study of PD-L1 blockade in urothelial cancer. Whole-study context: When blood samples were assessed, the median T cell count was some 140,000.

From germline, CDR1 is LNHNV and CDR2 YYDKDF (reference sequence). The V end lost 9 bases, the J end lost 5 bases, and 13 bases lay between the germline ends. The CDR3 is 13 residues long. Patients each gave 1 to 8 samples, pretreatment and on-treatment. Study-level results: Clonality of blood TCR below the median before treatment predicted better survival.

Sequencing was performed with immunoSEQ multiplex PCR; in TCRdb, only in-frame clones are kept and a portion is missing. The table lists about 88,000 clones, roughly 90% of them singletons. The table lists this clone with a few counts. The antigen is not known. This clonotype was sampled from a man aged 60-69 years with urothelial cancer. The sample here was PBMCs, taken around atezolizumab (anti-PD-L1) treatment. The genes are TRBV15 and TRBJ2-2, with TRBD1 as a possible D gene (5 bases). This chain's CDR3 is CATSRVMTGELFF. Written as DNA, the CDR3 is TGTGCCACATCCAGGGTTATGACCGGGGAGCTGTTTTTT.